This T cell receptor (beta chain) was documented in a study of blood T cell repertoires in COVID-19 (dated by TCRdb to between 2020 and 2021). With respect to the entire study: Collaborator samples came from the United States, Italy and Spain and covered acute and convalescent phases of COVID-19. The samples were drawn from the first 160 participants of the ongoing ImmuneRACE study and from 1,254 subjects provided by 6 global collaborators. Deeply sampled blood TCRbeta repertoires from subjects exposed to, actively infected with, or recovered from COVID-19 were included in the dataset. HLA class I and class II types, where available, came from metadata supplied by the sample provider rather than from assay-based typing. The repertoires were released in a freely available public database intended as a resource for research on the immune response to SARS-CoV-2. The material from the prospective study consisted of cDNA or gDNA derived from T cells, B-cell-depleted T cells, or PBMCs. Nearly every sample came with metadata listing a de-identified subject ID, COVID-19 status, age in years and sex.

The immunoSEQ Assay, a bias-controlled multiplex PCR, was used to amplify TCRbeta CDR3 regions from genomic DNA. From the authors' description of their analysis: The number of nucleated cells in each sample was estimated by amplification of reference gene primers within the assay. To quantify the absolute abundance of each unique TCRbeta CDR3 rearrangement, sequence reads were collapsed and filtered. For each sample, productive Simpson clonality was calculated as the square root of Simpson's diversity index across productive rearrangements. Sourced from immuneACCESS, this table was stored by TCRdb with only in-frame sequences that have V and J called. A share of the clones is absent; for the studies checked, an unresolved V gene accounts for under half, and the remainder has no known explanation. That table supplies the V and J calls and clone size; D and trimming were determined from the DNA. The sample table shows about 120,000 clones, and roughly 87% are seen once. The top ten clonotypes cover 11% of the sample.

Reading from cysteine to phenylalanine, the CDR3 counts 14 amino acids. The retained sequence is limited to the CDR3, 42 bases, with the frame set at the first base. V has 4 bases trimmed and J has 5 bases trimmed; junction bases matching no gene number 4. CDR1 and CDR2 are read off the germline V gene as MDHEN and SYDVKM. Study-wide conclusions, independent of this receptor: Clinical and demographic metadata were provided uncurated, with the amount varying by source and participant.

On this clone: What this receptor recognizes is not known. The record has no base qualities; no much larger clone is one base away.

Collaborating institutions collected whole blood in K2EDTA tubes following their own protocols. For TCRbeta analysis, collaborators shipped samples in one of three forms: frozen whole blood, isolated PBMCs, or DNA extracted from either of those sample types. The sequence links TRBV28 to TRBJ1-2; the central 10 bases match TRBD1. Sequenced sample: peripheral blood. The receptor's source is a man at least 80 years old with acute or convalescent COVID-19. CDR3 region: CASSSGQGIYGYTF. Read as DNA, the sequence is TGTGCCAGCAGTTCGGGACAGGGGATTTATGGCTACACCTTC.